Listed below are T cell receptor beta chains from one sample, sequenced in a study of blood T cells in healthy people across ages. Each CDR3 protein gets one entry after TCRdb re-called the 5' RACE reads with MiXCR. The sample has hundreds of thousands of distinct CDR3 sequences; 58% are singletons. Sequencing was done on a sample of blood. All receptors come from a man younger than 45 in good health. Each CDR3 is given with its conserved first and last residue. A D gene is named only where the DNA matches it firmly. Clone size is given for some rows only: seen once, a few or many times, or a class if the clone is expanded.

V gene	clone size	J gene	D gene	CDR3 protein	CDR3 DNA
TRBV9	-	TRBJ2-5	-	CASSDRDRVGEETQYF	TGTGCCAGCAGCGACCGGGACCGCGTCGGAGAGGAGACCCAGTACTTC
TRBV29-1	-	TRBJ2-5	-	CSVGGVGSETQYF	TGCAGCGTGGGCGGGGTGGGCTCCGAGACCCAGTACTTC
TRBV29-1	-	TRBJ2-5	TRBD1	CGVVRTGGEETQYF	TGCGGCGTTGTTCGGACAGGGGGCGAAGAGACCCAGTACTTC
TRBV18	-	TRBJ1-2	TRBD1	CASSPSDRGLGYTF	TGTGCCAGCTCACCATCGGACAGGGGGCTCGGCTACACCTTC
TRBV6-5	-	TRBJ2-5	-	CASSYSFIMETQYF	TGTGCCAGCAGTTACTCGTTCATAATGGAGACCCAGTACTTC
TRBV10-3	-	TRBJ2-2	-	CATEPRGSNTGELFF	TGTGCCACCGAGCCCAGGGGAAGTAACACCGGGGAGCTGTTTTTT
TRBV12-3/TRBV12-4	few	TRBJ2-3	TRBD2	CASSLALAVTDTQYF	TGTGCCAGCAGTCTCGCCCTAGCGGTAACAGATACGCAGTATTTT
TRBV28	-	TRBJ2-6	-	CASSGTAWEANVLTF	TGTGCCAGCAGCGGGACTGCCTGGGAGGCCAACGTCCTGACTTTC
TRBV29-1	-	TRBJ2-7	TRBD1	CSAARGLSSYEQYF	TGCAGCGCCGCCAGGGGGTTAAGCTCCTACGAGCAGTACTTC
TRBV7-2	-	TRBJ1-2	-	CASSPTIQQGSYGYTF	TGTGCCAGCAGCCCGACGATCCAACAGGGTAGCTATGGCTACACCTTC
TRBV6-5	-	TRBJ2-7	-	CASSYTHSTGKLSSYEQYF	TGTGCCAGCAGTTATACACACTCAACAGGAAAACTGAGCTCCTACGAGCAGTACTTC
TRBV4-2	-	TRBJ2-1	-	CASSRAGSHEQFF	TGTGCCAGCAGCCGGGCAGGGAGTCATGAGCAGTTCTTC
TRBV30	-	TRBJ2-1	-	CAWSGVSYNEQFF	TGTGCCTGGAGCGGGGTGTCCTACAATGAGCAGTTCTTC
TRBV12-3/TRBV12-4	-	TRBJ1-4	-	CASSGGQAGEKLFF	TGTGCCAGCAGCGGAGGCCAAGCTGGCGAAAAACTGTTTTTT
TRBV12-3/TRBV12-4	few	TRBJ2-1	-	CASTLGGNEQFF	TGTGCCAGCACATTAGGGGGGAATGAGCAGTTCTTC
TRBV10-3	-	TRBJ2-1	-	CAIRGERSNEQFF	TGTGCCATCAGGGGAGAGCGTAGCAATGAGCAGTTCTTC
TRBV20-1	-	TRBJ1-5	-	CSADSDPTQHF	TGCAGTGCTGACTCCGACCCCACTCAGCATTTT
TRBV20-1	few	TRBJ2-7	TRBD1	CSATGTVSYEQYF	TGCAGTGCTACCGGGACAGTCTCCTACGAGCAGTACTTC
TRBV20-1	-	TRBJ1-1	-	CSANLLGITEAFF	TGCAGTGCGAACCTCCTGGGGATCACTGAAGCTTTCTTT
TRBV11-2	-	TRBJ2-5	-	CASSLQNRGGTQYF	TGTGCCAGCAGCCTCCAGAACAGGGGGGGGACCCAGTACTTC
TRBV3-1	-	TRBJ2-1	TRBD2	CASSQVRGAYNEQFF	TGTGCCAGCAGCCAAGTACGGGGGGCCTACAATGAGCAGTTCTTC
TRBV6-5	-	TRBJ2-1	TRBD1	CAGSPSDRVGNEQFF	TGTGCCGGCAGCCCTTCCGACAGGGTAGGCAATGAGCAGTTCTTC
TRBV10-3	-	TRBJ2-3	-	CAISTMAADTQYF	TGTGCCATCAGCACTATGGCCGCAGATACGCAGTATTTT
TRBV6-1	-	TRBJ1-2	TRBD1	CASSGWGQGYYGYTF	TGTGCCAGCAGTGGGTGGGGACAGGGTTACTATGGCTACACCTTC
TRBV6-2/TRBV6-3	-	TRBJ2-1	TRBD1	CASSRGDRANNEQFF	TGTGCCAGCAGTCGGGGGGACAGGGCGAACAATGAGCAGTTCTTC
TRBV6-1	-	TRBJ2-3	-	CAGGNLLSTDTQYF	TGTGCCGGTGGGAACTTACTAAGCACAGATACGCAGTATTTT
TRBV9	-	TRBJ2-3	TRBD2	CASSVPLAGAPTDTQYF	TGTGCCAGCAGCGTGCCCTTAGCGGGAGCCCCCACAGATACGCAGTATTTT
TRBV20-1	-	TRBJ2-3	-	CSASAVQKRSTDTQYF	TGCAGTGCTAGCGCGGTACAGAAAAGAAGCACAGATACGCAGTATTTT
TRBV7-7	-	TRBJ2-7	-	CASSLAPSEQYF	TGTGCTAGCAGCTTAGCGCCTTCCGAGCAGTACTTC
TRBV28	-	TRBJ2-5	-	CASLTRRDRQETQYF	TGTGCCAGCTTAACGCGGCGGGACCGACAAGAGACCCAGTACTTC
TRBV7-9	-	TRBJ2-1	-	CASSISGPEFF	TGTGCCAGCAGCATTTCCGGACCGGAGTTCTTC
TRBV7-2	-	TRBJ2-5	TRBD1	CASSLAWTGQETQYF	TGTGCCAGCAGCTTAGCCTGGACAGGCCAAGAGACCCAGTACTTC
TRBV9	few	TRBJ1-2	TRBD1	CASSVAAGRGQDNYGYTF	TGTGCCAGCAGCGTAGCCGCCGGAAGGGGACAGGATAACTATGGCTACACCTTC
TRBV15	-	TRBJ1-5	-	CATSSNLGGPLNQPQHF	TGTGCCACCAGCAGCAACTTGGGGGGCCCCCTTAATCAGCCCCAGCATTTT
TRBV7-2	few	TRBJ2-3	-	CASSLEGYRTDTQYF	TGTGCCAGCAGCTTAGAGGGATATCGAACAGATACGCAGTATTTT
TRBV7-9	-	TRBJ2-7	-	CASSLDQSSYEQYF	TGTGCCAGCAGCTTAGACCAGAGCTCCTACGAGCAGTACTTC
TRBV7-2	-	TRBJ1-5	-	CASSVYTGNQPQHF	TGTGCCAGCAGCGTCTATACAGGGAATCAGCCCCAGCATTTT
TRBV10-3	-	TRBJ2-3	TRBD2	CAISPLAGGLGTDTQYF	TGTGCCATCAGCCCACTAGCGGGAGGGTTGGGAACAGATACGCAGTATTTT
TRBV29-1	few	TRBJ2-5	-	CSVEINQETQYF	TGCAGCGTTGAAATTAACCAAGAGACCCAGTACTTC
TRBV20-1	few	TRBJ2-7	TRBD2	CSDTTWREGHSNEQYF	TGCAGTGACACGACGTGGCGGGAGGGCCATTCGAACGAGCAGTACTTC
TRBV10-2	-	TRBJ1-2	-	CASQAGVGGYTF	TGCGCCAGCCAAGCAGGGGTCGGGGGCTACACCTTC
TRBV9	-	TRBJ2-2	-	CASSRGLNTGELFF	TGTGCCAGCAGCCGGGGCCTGAACACCGGGGAGCTGTTTTTT
TRBV20-1	-	TRBJ2-1	-	CSAPQVALPPSEQFF	TGCAGTGCCCCCCAGGTGGCTCTCCCCCCTAGTGAGCAGTTCTTC
TRBV27	-	TRBJ1-2	-	CASTDDFYGYTF	TGTGCCAGCACCGACGACTTCTATGGCTACACCTTC
TRBV5-5	once	TRBJ2-1	-	CASSTRLSSYNEQFF	TGTGCCAGCAGCACCCGACTGAGCTCCTACAATGAGCAGTTCTTC
TRBV5-1	-	TRBJ1-1	TRBD1	CASSLAGTGRTEAFF	TGCGCCAGCAGCTTGGCCGGGACAGGGAGGACTGAAGCTTTCTTT
TRBV7-3	-	TRBJ1-1	-	CASSLTDGSEAFF	TGTGCCAGCAGTTTGACGGATGGGAGTGAAGCTTTCTTT
TRBV21-1	-	TRBJ1-4	-	CASFSPLFEKLFF	TGTGCCAGCTTCTCCCCTCTCTTTGAAAAACTGTTTTTT
TRBV20-1	-	TRBJ1-2	-	CSATYGYTF	TGCAGTGCTACATATGGCTACACCTTC
TRBV20-1	-	TRBJ2-3	TRBD2	CSARTSAAQYF	TGCAGTGCAAGGACTAGCGCAGCGCAGTATTTT
TRBV20-1	few	TRBJ2-3	TRBD2	CSAGGLAASTDTQYF	TGCAGTGCTGGTGGACTAGCAGCTAGCACAGATACGCAGTATTTT
TRBV20-1	-	TRBJ2-1	-	CSAHDITRLEGEYYNEQFF	TGCAGTGCCCATGACATCACCCGTCTGGAGGGAGAGTACTACAATGAGCAGTTCTTC
TRBV28	-	TRBJ2-6	TRBD2	CASSPREGSGANVLTF	TGTGCCAGCAGTCCAAGGGAGGGCTCGGGGGCCAACGTCCTGACTTTC
TRBV6-5	-	TRBJ2-1	-	CASSYATSNNEQFF	TGTGCCAGCAGTTACGCGACTTCCAACAATGAGCAGTTCTTC
TRBV7-2	-	TRBJ1-2	-	CASSPVGERLNYGYTF	TGTGCCAGCAGCCCCGTGGGTGAGCGTCTGAACTATGGCTACACCTTC